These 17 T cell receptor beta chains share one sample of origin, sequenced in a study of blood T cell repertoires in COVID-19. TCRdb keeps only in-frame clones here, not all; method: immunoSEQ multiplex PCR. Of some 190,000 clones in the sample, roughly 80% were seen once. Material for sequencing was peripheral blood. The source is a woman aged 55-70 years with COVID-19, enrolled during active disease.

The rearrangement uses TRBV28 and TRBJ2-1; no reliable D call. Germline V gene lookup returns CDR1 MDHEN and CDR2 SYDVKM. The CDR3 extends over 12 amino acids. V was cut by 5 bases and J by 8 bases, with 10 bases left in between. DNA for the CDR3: TGTGCCAGCAGTAACCCTCGCGATGAGCAGTTCTTC. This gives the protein CASSNPRDEQFF.

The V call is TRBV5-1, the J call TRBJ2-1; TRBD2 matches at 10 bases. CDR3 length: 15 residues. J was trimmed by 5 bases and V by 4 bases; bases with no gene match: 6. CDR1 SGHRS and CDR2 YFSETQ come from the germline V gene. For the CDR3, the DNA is TGCGCCAGCAGCCCGACTAGCGGGTATCACAATGAGCAGTTCTTC. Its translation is CASSPTSGYHNEQFF.

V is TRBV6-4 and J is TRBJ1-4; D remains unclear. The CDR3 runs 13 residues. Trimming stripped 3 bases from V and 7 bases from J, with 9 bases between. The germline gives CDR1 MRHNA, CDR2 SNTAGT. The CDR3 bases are TGTGCCAGCAGTGATCATGTCGGTGAAAAACTGTTTTTT. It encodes CASSDHVGEKLFF.

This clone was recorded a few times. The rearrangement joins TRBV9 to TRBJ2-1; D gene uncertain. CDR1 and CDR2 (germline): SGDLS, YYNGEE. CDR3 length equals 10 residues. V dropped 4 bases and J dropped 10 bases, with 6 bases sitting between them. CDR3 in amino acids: CASSPREQFF. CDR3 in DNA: TGTGCCAGCAGCCCGAGGGAGCAGTTCTTC.

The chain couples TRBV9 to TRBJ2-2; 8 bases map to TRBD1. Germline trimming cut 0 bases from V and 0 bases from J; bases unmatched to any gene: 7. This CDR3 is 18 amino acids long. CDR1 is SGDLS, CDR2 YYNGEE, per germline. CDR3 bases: TGTGCCAGCAGCGTAGGAGGGACAGGCCGTACGAACACCGGGGAGCTGTTTTTT. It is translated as CASSVGGTGRTNTGELFF.

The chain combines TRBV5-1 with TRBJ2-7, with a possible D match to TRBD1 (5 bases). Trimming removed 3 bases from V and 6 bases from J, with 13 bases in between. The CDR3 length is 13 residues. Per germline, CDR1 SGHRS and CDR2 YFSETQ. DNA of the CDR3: TGCGCCAGCAGCTCAATTCAGGGCGGCGAGCAGTACTTC. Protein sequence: CASSSIQGGEQYF.

The CDR3: CASSFRETGELFF. CDR3 nucleotides: TGTGCCAGCAGTTTTCGAGAGACCGGGGAGCTGTTTTTT. This chain joins TRBV6-5 and TRBJ2-2, with unresolved D. The CDR3 totals 13 residues. CDR1 is MNHEY, CDR2 SVGAGI, per germline. The V and J ends lost 4 bases and 5 bases respectively, with 8 bases between them.

The DNA for the CDR3 is TGTGCCAGCAGCTTAGGGGGGACTAGCGGGAGTTCGTGGGAGACCCAGTACTTC. Translated, it gives CASSLGGTSGSSWETQYF. The chain is built from TRBV7-2 and TRBJ2-5; 14 nucleotides align to TRBD2. CDR1 SGHTA and CDR2 FQGNSA come from the germline V gene. The CDR3 length is 18 residues. The J segment lost 5 bases and the V segment lost 1 base, leaving 9 bases of the junction unmatched.

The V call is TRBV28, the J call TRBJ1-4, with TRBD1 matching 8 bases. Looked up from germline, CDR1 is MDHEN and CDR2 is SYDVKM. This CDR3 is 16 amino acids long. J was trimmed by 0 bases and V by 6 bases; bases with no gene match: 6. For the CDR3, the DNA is TGTGCCAGCAGCCAAGACAGGGGCGCAACTAATGAAAAACTGTTTTTT. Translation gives CASSQDRGATNEKLFF.

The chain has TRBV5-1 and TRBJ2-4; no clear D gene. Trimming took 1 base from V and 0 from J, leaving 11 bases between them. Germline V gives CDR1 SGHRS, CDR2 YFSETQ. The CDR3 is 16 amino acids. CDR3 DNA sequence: TGCGCCAGCAGCTTGCCGGCAGGAATAGCCAAAAACATTCAGTACTTC. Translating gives CASSLPAGIAKNIQYF.

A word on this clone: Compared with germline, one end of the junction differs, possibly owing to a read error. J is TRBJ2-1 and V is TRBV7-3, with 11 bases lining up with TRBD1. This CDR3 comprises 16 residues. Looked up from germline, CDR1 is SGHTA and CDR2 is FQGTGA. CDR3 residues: CASSLTGTGGGNEQFF. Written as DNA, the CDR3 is TGTGCCAGCAGCCTAACCGGGACAGGGGGAGGGAATGAGCAGTTCTTC.

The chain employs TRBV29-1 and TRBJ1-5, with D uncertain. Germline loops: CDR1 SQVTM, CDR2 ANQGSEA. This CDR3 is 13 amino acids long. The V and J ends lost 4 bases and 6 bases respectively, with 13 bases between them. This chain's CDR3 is CSVGEGRSQPQHF. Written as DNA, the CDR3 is TGCAGCGTTGGGGAGGGTCGTAGTCAGCCCCAGCATTTT.

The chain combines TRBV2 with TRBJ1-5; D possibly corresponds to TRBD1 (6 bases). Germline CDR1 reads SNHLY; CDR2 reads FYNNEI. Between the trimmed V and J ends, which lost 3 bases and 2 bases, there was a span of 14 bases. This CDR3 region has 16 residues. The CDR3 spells CASSEDRPIGNQPQHF. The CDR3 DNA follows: TGTGCCAGCAGTGAGGACAGACCGATCGGCAATCAGCCCCAGCATTTT.

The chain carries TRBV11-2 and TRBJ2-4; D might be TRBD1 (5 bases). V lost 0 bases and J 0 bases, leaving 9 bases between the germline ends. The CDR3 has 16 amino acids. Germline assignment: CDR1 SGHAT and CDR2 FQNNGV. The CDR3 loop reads CASSLDRQGAKNIQYF. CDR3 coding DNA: TGTGCCAGCAGCTTAGATCGGCAGGGAGCCAAAAACATTCAGTACTTC. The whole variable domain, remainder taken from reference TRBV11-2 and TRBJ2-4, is EAGVAQSPRYKIIEKRQSVAFWCNPISGHATLYWYQQILGQGPKLLIQFQNNGVVDDSQLPKDRFSAERLKGVDSTLKIQPAKLEDSAVYLCASSLDRQGAKNIQYFGAGTRLSVL.

CDR3 sequence reads: CASSSGLADNEQFF. CDR3 DNA sequence: TGTGCCAGCAGTTCGGGACTAGCGGATAATGAGCAGTTCTTC. The chain links TRBV6-5 to TRBJ2-1; 11 nucleotides line up with TRBD2. Germline V gives CDR1 MNHEY, CDR2 SVGAGI. J lost 7 bases, V lost 4 bases, and 3 bases had no gene match. This CDR3 is built from 14 residues.

The CDR3 DNA reads TGTGCCAGCAGTTTAATCGGACTAACCTACAATGAGCAGTTCTTC. Protein sequence: CASSLIGLTYNEQFF. V and J are TRBV27 and TRBJ2-1; D possibly corresponds to TRBD2 (6 bases). The CDR3 totals 15 residues. The V and J ends lost 2 bases and 2 bases respectively, with 10 bases between them. Germline V gives CDR1 MNHEY, CDR2 SMNVEV (reference sequence).

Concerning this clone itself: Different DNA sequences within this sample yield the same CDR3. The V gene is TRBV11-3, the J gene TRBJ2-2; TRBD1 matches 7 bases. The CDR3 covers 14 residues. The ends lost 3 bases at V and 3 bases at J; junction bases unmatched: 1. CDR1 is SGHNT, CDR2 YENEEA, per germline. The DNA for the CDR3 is TGTGCCAGCAGCTTCCAGGGGGACACCGGGGAGCTGTTTTTT. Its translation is CASSFQGDTGELFF.